Each of the 17 T cell receptor beta chains below was sequenced from the same sample in a study of blood T cell repertoires in COVID-19. Measured with immunoSEQ multiplex PCR; TCRdb has only the in-frame clones, and not every one. The data contain roughly 380,000 clones, 85% of them singletons. Sequencing was done on a sample of peripheral blood. All receptors derive from a woman in her late teens or twenties with acute or convalescent COVID-19.

This rearrangement joins TRBV5-6 to TRBJ1-2; 9 nucleotides agree with TRBD1. Germline V gene lookup returns CDR1 SGHDT and CDR2 YYEEEE. V lost 2 bases, J lost 6 bases, and 2 bases stayed unmatched. CDR3 length: 13 amino acids. The CDR3 spells CASSFRQGDGYTF. The CDR3 DNA is TGTGCCAGCAGCTTTAGACAGGGGGATGGCTACACCTTC. Full variable domain (remainder filled in from reference TRBV5-6 and TRBJ1-2): DAGVTQSPTHLIKTRGQQVTLRCSPKSGHDTVSWYQQALGQGPQFIFQYYEEEERQRGNFPDRFSGHQFPNYSSELNVNALLLGDSALYLCASSFRQGDGYTFGSGTRLTVV.

The CDR3, as DNA: TGTGCCAGCCCTTGGGGGGGACTAGAGCCCTCCTACGAGCAGTACTTC. Translated, it gives CASPWGGLEPSYEQYF. The chain links TRBV27 to TRBJ2-7, with 8 bases lining up with TRBD2. CDR3 length equals 16 residues. Germline assignment: CDR1 MNHEY and CDR2 SMNVEV (reference sequence). The ends lost 8 bases at V and 0 bases at J; junction bases unmatched: 12.

The chain uses TRBV25-1 and TRBJ2-3; 9 positions agree with TRBD1. V dropped 2 bases and J dropped 5; count of bases not matched to a gene: 5. The CDR3 runs 15 residues. Germline assignment: CDR1 MGHDK and CDR2 SYGVNS. The DNA for the CDR3 is TGTGCCAGCAGTGAAGGGGACAGGGTCAGAGATACGCAGTATTTT. Translation gives CASSEGDRVRDTQYF.

The chain is built from TRBV19 and TRBJ1-2; D gene uncertain. This CDR3 has 11 amino acids. In germline, CDR1 is LNHDA, CDR2 SQIVND (reference sequence). The ends were cut back, 3 bases at V and 7 bases at J, with 6 bases in the middle. The chain's CDR3 is CASSISLGYTF. As DNA, the CDR3 is TGTGCCAGTAGTATTTCCCTTGGCTACACCTTC.

This sequence joins TRBV6-5 and TRBJ1-1; 9 nucleotides agree with TRBD1. The CDR3 has 14 residues. The trim removed 7 bases at V and 7 bases at J, leaving 10 bases unmatched. The V gene's germline CDR1 is MNHEY and CDR2 SVGAGI. The CDR3 loop reads CASTIPGQGNEAFF. CDR3 nucleotide sequence: TGTGCCAGCACTATACCGGGACAGGGTAATGAAGCTTTCTTT.

This clone was seen a few times. The CDR3: CASSLVGTDTQYF. The CDR3 DNA is TGCGCCAGCAGCCTAGTCGGCACAGATACGCAGTATTTT. This chain joins TRBV5-1 and TRBJ2-3; D is uncertain. The V and J ends lost 4 bases and 1 base respectively, with 7 bases between them. Germline CDR1 is SGHRS and CDR2 is YFSETQ. This CDR3 region has 13 residues.

The chain joins TRBV4-1 to TRBJ2-2, with TRBD2 as a possible D gene (6 bases). Trimming left V 0 bases short and J 0 bases short, with 8 bases between. Per the germline V gene, CDR1 is MGHRA and CDR2 is YSYEKL. The CDR3 sequence is 16 residues long. CDR3 DNA sequence: TGCGCCAGCAGCCAAGAGGGAGGTACGAACACCGGGGAGCTGTTTTTT. The encoded protein is CASSQEGGTNTGELFF.

The rearrangement joins TRBV2 to TRBJ2-1; tentatively, D is TRBD1 (6 bases). The CDR3 sequence is 12 residues long. Germline V lookup: CDR1 SNHLY, CDR2 FYNNEI. The V end lost 7 bases, the J end lost 7 bases, and 11 bases lay between the germline ends. The CDR3 sequence is CASTGQGNEQFF. The CDR3 DNA follows: TGTGCCAGCACAGGGCAGGGGAATGAGCAGTTCTTC.

Comment on this clone: Mismatch with germline at one junction end may stem from a read error. The V and J genes are TRBV29-1 and TRBJ2-1; TRBD2 matches at 11 bases. The germline V gene encodes CDR1 SQVTM and CDR2 ANQGSEA. This CDR3 spans 15 amino acids. The CDR3 bases are TGCAGCGTAGAAGGGACTAGCGGTATAAACAATGAGCAGTTCTTC. It yields the protein CSVEGTSGINNEQFF.

V is TRBV6-5 and J is TRBJ1-2, with no clear D. The CDR3 contains 13 residues. Trimming left V 5 bases short and J 1 base short, with 8 bases between. CDR1 is MNHEY and CDR2 is SVGAGI in the germline V gene. CDR3 protein: CASSPTNNYGYTF. Written as DNA, the CDR3 is TGTGCCAGCAGTCCGACAAATAACTATGGCTACACCTTC.

This chain uses TRBV10-3 with TRBJ1-4, with 7 bases fitting TRBD1. Germline V gene data show CDR1 as ENHRY and CDR2 as SYGVKD. The CDR3 runs 13 residues. With 4 bases clipped from V and 7 bases from J, the junction kept 3 bases outside the gene matches. CDR3 bases: TGTGCCATCAGTGCAGACAGGGCTGAAAAACTGTTTTTT. This gives the protein CAISADRAEKLFF.

This rearrangement joins TRBV3-1 (or the pseudogene TRBV3-2) to TRBJ1-2, with no clear D. Per germline, CDR1 LGHDT and CDR2 YNNKEL (reference sequence). This CDR3 contains 16 residues. V was shortened by 0 bases and J by 5 bases, with 16 bases between the two germline ends. The CDR3 sequence: CASSQDRLLGIYGYTF. In nucleotides, the CDR3 is TGTGCCAGCAGCCAAGACCGACTCCTAGGAATATATGGCTACACCTTC.

This clone was recorded only once. This chain links TRBV7-8 with TRBJ1-2, with a possible D match to TRBD1 (5 bases). This CDR3 spans 14 amino acids. In germline, CDR1 is SGHVS, CDR2 FQNEAQ. V lost 1 base and J 6 bases, leaving 12 bases between the germline ends. The CDR3 DNA sequence: TGTGCCAGCAGCTTAGTAGGGGCCTCGGATGGCTACACCTTC. Translating gives CASSLVGASDGYTF. Based on the CDR3 plus reference TRBV7-8 and TRBJ1-2, the full variable domain is GAGVSQSPRYKVAKRGQDVALRCDPISGHVSLFWYQQALGQGPEFLTYFQNEAQLDKSGLPSDRFFAERPEGSVSTLKIQRTQQEDSAVYLCASSLVGASDGYTFGSGTRLTVV.

The gene calls are TRBV10-1 and TRBJ2-3; the D is unclear. In germline, CDR1 is WNHNN, CDR2 SYGVQD (reference sequence). The CDR3 is 13 residues long. V was trimmed by 7 bases and J by 0 bases, leaving 8 bases between them. CDR3 sequence: CASNGASTDTQYF. CDR3 nucleotides: TGCGCCAGCAACGGAGCTAGCACAGATACGCAGTATTTT.

As regards this clone: Other DNA sequences within the sample encode an identical CDR3. The gene calls are TRBV28 and TRBJ2-1; weak D call: TRBD1 (5 bases). Trimming left V 1 base short and J 10 bases short, with 14 bases between. This CDR3 region has 14 residues. Germline-derived CDR1 and CDR2 are MDHEN and SYDVKM. For the CDR3, the DNA is TGTGCCAGCAGTTTATCCGGACAAGGTAGGGAGCAGTTCTTC. Its protein is CASSLSGQGREQFF.

The V gene is TRBV27, the J gene TRBJ1-2; 9 nucleotides match TRBD1. The CDR3 has 13 amino acids. The germline V gene has CDR1 MNHEY and CDR2 SMNVEV (reference sequence). V shed 7 bases and J 5 bases; nucleotides not matched to a gene: 5. The CDR3 sequence: CASTSTGGYGYTF. CDR3 sequence (DNA): TGTGCCAGCACTTCGACAGGGGGATATGGCTACACCTTC.

The CDR3 loop reads CASSDGTTAEQFF. The CDR3 DNA reads TGTGCCAGCAGCGACGGGACTACGGCTGAGCAGTTCTTC. The gene calls are TRBV5-6 and TRBJ2-1; 7 bases line up with TRBD2. V lost 4 bases, J lost 9 bases, and 7 bases stayed unmatched. The CDR3 spans 13 residues. Per germline, CDR1 SGHDT and CDR2 YYEEEE.